This TCR beta chain is from a study of blood T cell repertoires in COVID-19. At the level of the study: T cells, B-cell-depleted T cells, or PBMCs provided the cDNA or gDNA that served as material.

Study processing details: For nucleated cells, counts were estimated from reference gene primer amplification. Data came from immunoSEQ multiplex PCR; TCRdb stores just in-frame clones and leaves some out. V and J calls and clone size follow that table, whereas D and trimming were derived from the DNA. The sample has under 150,000 clones; 75% to 90% are singletons. The TCR comes from a woman in her fifties or sixties with acute or convalescent COVID-19. Sequencing was performed on peripheral blood.

CDR3 DNA sequence: TGCGCCAGCAGCTTGGCCGAGACAGGCATTTCCTACGAGCAGTACTTC. Protein: CASSLAETGISYEQYF. The chain joins TRBV5-1 to TRBJ2-7; TRBD1 is a possible D gene (6 bases). Per the germline V gene, CDR1 is SGHRS and CDR2 is YFSETQ. The CDR3 has 16 residues. The V end lost 0 bases, the J end lost 1 base, and 14 bases lay between the germline ends.